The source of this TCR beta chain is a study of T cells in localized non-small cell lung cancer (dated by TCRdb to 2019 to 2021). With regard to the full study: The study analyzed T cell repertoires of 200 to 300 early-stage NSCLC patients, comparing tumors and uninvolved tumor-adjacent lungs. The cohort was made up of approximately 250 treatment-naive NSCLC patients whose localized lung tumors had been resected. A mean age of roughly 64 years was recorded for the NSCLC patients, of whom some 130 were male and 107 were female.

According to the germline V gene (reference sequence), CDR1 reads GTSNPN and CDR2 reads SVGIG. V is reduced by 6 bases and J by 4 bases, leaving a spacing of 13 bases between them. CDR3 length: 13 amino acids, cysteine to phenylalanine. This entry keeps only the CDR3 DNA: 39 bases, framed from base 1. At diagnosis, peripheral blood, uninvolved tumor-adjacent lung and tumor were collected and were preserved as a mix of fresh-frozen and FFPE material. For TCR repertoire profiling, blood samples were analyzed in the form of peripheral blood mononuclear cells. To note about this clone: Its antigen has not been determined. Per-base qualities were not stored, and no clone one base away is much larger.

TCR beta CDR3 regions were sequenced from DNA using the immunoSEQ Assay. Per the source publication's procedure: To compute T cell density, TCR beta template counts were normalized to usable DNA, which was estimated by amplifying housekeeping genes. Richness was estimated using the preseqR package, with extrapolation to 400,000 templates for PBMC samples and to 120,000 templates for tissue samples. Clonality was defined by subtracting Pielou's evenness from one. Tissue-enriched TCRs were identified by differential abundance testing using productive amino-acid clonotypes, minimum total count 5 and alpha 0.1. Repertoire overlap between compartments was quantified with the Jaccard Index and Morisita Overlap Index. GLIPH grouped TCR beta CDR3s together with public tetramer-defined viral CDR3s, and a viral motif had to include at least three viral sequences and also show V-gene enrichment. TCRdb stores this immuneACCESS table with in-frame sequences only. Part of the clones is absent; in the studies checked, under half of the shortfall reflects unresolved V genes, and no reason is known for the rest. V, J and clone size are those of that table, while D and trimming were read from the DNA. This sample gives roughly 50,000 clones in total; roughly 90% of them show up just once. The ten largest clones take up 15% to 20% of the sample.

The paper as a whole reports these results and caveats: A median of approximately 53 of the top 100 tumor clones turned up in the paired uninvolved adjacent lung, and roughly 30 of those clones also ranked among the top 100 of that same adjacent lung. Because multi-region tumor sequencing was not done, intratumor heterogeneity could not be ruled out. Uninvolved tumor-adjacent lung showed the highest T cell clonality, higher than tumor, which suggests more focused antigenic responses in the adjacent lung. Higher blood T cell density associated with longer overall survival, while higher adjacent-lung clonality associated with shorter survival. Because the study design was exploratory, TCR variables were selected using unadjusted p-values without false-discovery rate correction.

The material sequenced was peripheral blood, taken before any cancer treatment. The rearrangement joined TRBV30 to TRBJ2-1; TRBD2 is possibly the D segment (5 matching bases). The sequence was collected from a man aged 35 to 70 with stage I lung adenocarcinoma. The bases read TGTGCCTGTCCTATTGGAGGTTACAATGAGCAGTTCTTC. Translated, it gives CACPIGGYNEQFF.